The next 14 T cell receptor beta chains were all read from a single sample in a study of blood T cell repertoires in COVID-19. Assay used: immunoSEQ multiplex PCR; TCRdb lists only in-frame clones, some missing. Among approximately 140,000 clones, 65% to 80% were seen once, and the ten largest hold roughly 15%. The sequencing input was peripheral blood. The origin of the receptors is a man in his fifties with acute or convalescent COVID-19.

This clone was seen a handful of times. The rearrangement joins TRBV15 to TRBJ1-2; 10 bases match TRBD1. V gave up 0 bases and J gave up 10 bases; unmatched junction bases: 8. The CDR3 runs 15 residues. Germline values: CDR1 LNHNV, CDR2 YYDKDF (reference sequence). The CDR3 sequence: CATSREGQGNLYYTF. The CDR3 DNA reads TGTGCCACCAGCAGAGAGGGACAGGGGAATCTCTACTACACCTTC.

The chain recombines TRBV3-1 (or the pseudogene TRBV3-2) with TRBJ1-6; D possibly corresponds to TRBD1 (5 bases). Trimming left V 3 bases short and J 2 bases short, with 8 bases between. Germline V CDR1 and CDR2: LGHDT, YNNKEL (reference sequence). This CDR3 comprises 15 residues. The CDR3 protein is CASSQGRAYNSPLHF. The CDR3, as DNA: TGTGCCAGCAGCCAGGGCAGGGCCTATAATTCACCCCTCCACTTT.

The sample holds a few counts of this clone. This rearrangement joins TRBV12-3 or TRBV12-4 to TRBJ1-5, with TRBD1 matching over 9 bases. J was trimmed by 5 bases and V by 7 bases; bases with no gene match: 3. CDR3 length: 13 amino acids. CDR3 sequence reads: CASTTGGDQPQHF. The CDR3 DNA reads TGTGCCAGCACCACAGGGGGCGATCAGCCCCAGCATTTT.

This rearrangement joins TRBV21-1 to TRBJ2-1; the DNA was not compared with TRBD1, the D call given in the table. TRBV21-1 is described as a pseudogene. The CDR3 is made up of 16 amino acids. CDR3 coding DNA: TGTGCCAGCAGCAAAGTGTACCAGGGCTCCTACAATGAGCAGTTCTTC. Its translation is CASSKVYQGSYNEQFF.

The V gene is TRBV9, the J gene TRBJ2-7; 9 bases line up with TRBD1. From germline, CDR1 is SGDLS and CDR2 YYNGEE. Losses at the gene ends were 7 bases for V and 5 bases for J; bases not matched to a gene: 7. The CDR3 length is 13 residues. The CDR3 DNA is TGTGCCAGCTCCGGGACAGGGCGGAACGAGCAGTACTTC. Translating gives CASSGTGRNEQYF.

V gene TRBV5-1 combines with J gene TRBJ2-3, with D hard to call. Germline loops: CDR1 SGHRS, CDR2 YFSETQ. Deletions cut 4 bases from V and 3 bases from J, with 15 bases between. CDR3 length: 15 amino acids. The CDR3 spells CASSEITPRTDTQYF. CDR3 in DNA: TGCGCCAGCAGCGAAATCACGCCTAGAACAGATACGCAGTATTTT.

This sequence joins TRBV10-1 and TRBJ1-2; D possibly corresponds to TRBD1 (6 bases). V lost 5 bases and J 8 bases, leaving 15 bases between the germline ends. Germline-derived CDR1 and CDR2 are WNHNN and SYGVQD (reference sequence). The CDR3 contains 13 residues. The CDR3 DNA is TGCGCCAGCAGTCCAACCGGGACAACGGGCTACACCTTC. This gives the protein CASSPTGTTGYTF.

The chain links TRBV10-2 to TRBJ2-1, with D perhaps TRBD2 (6 bases). The CDR3 extends over 14 amino acids. The V end lost 7 bases, the J end lost 2 bases, and 12 bases lay between the germline ends. CDR1 and CDR2 (germline): WSHSY, SAAADI. CDR3 amino acids: CASNPGVTYNEQFF. The CDR3 DNA sequence: TGCGCCAGCAATCCGGGGGTTACCTACAATGAGCAGTTCTTC.

The chain links TRBV2 to TRBJ2-3, with 10 bases lining up with TRBD1. Trimming cost V 6 bases and J 5 bases; bases outside gene matches: 5. CDR1 and CDR2 from the germline V gene are SNHLY and FYNNEI. This CDR3 is 14 amino acids long. The CDR3 spells CASRVGTGEDTQYF. The CDR3 coding sequence is TGTGCCAGCAGGGTAGGGACAGGGGAAGATACGCAGTATTTT.

The V call is TRBV6-1, the J call TRBJ1-6; D not certain. There are 14 residues in the CDR3. V shed 3 bases and J shed 5 bases, with 8 bases lying between them. Germline V gives CDR1 MNHNS, CDR2 SASEGT. CDR3 in DNA: TGTGCCAGCAGTGAGGCCCCGAATAATTCACCCCTCCACTTT. Protein: CASSEAPNNSPLHF.

The V call is TRBV27, the J call TRBJ1-4; unclear D gene. Trimming removed 4 bases at V and 7 bases at J, with 13 bases between. This CDR3 region has 14 residues. Germline CDR1 reads MNHEY; CDR2 reads SMNVEV (reference sequence). The chain's CDR3 is CASSSPLRGEKLFF. In DNA form, the CDR3 reads TGTGCCAGCAGTTCGCCCCTGCGGGGTGAAAAACTGTTTTTT. The entire variable domain, with the rest obtained from reference TRBV27 and TRBJ1-4, is as follows: EAQVTQNPRYLITVTGKKLTVTCSQNMNHEYMSWYRQDPGLGLRQIYYSMNVEVTDKGDVPEGYKVSRKEKRNFPLILESPSPNQTSLYFCASSSPLRGEKLFFGSGTQLSVL.

The chain employs TRBV6-5 and TRBJ1-1; 7 nucleotides line up with TRBD1. The CDR3 is made up of 14 amino acids. After removal of 6 bases from V and 1 base from J, the junction contained 5 bases not matched to a gene. The germline V gene encodes CDR1 MNHEY and CDR2 SVGAGI. The CDR3 protein is CASRRGQWNTEAFF. In DNA, the CDR3 is TGTGCCAGCAGGAGGGGACAGTGGAACACTGAAGCTTTCTTT.

As to this clone: In the same sample, other DNA sequences code for this CDR3. This chain uses TRBV7-2 with TRBJ2-5, with unresolved D. Trimming shortened V by 1 base and J by 5 bases, and 5 bases separated the two germline ends. The length of the CDR3 is 12 residues. Germline V gene data show CDR1 as SGHTA and CDR2 as FQGNSA. The CDR3 sequence: CASSLDRETQYF. The CDR3 DNA follows: TGTGCCAGCAGCTTAGATCGTGAGACCCAGTACTTC.

This clone was counted only a few times. J is TRBJ1-2 and V is TRBV9, with TRBD1 as a possible D gene (5 bases). The CDR3 length is 13 residues. Germline assignment: CDR1 SGDLS and CDR2 YYNGEE. V was pared by 4 bases and J by 4 bases, with 11 bases between. The CDR3 protein is CASSLGGSYGYTF. CDR3 sequence (DNA): TGTGCCAGCAGCCTGGGGGGGAGCTATGGCTACACCTTC.